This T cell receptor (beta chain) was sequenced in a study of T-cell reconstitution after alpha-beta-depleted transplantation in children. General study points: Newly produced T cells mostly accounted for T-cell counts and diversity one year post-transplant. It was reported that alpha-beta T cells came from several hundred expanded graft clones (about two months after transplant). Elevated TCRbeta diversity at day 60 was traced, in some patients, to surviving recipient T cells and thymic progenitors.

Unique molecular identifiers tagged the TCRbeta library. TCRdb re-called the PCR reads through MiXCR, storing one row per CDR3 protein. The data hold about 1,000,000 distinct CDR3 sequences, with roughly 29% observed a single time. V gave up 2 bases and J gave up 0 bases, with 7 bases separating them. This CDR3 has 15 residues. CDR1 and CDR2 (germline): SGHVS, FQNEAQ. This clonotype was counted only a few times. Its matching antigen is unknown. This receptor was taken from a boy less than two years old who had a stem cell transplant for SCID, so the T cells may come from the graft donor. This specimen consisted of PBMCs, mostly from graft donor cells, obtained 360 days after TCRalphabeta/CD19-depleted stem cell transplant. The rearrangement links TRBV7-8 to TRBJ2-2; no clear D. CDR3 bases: TGTGCCAGCAGCTTATTGAATTCGAACACCGGGGAGCTGTTTTTT. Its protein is CASSLLNSNTGELFF.